The rows below give T cell receptor beta chains drawn from one sample of a study of T cell changes during pregnancy in multiple sclerosis. Sequencing used immunoSEQ multiplex PCR; TCRdb keeps in-frame clones, though not all of them. The profile shows under 55,000 clones, 85% to 95% of them singletons. This specimen was CD4+ T cells from peripheral blood mononuclear cells, taken in the third trimester of pregnancy. These receptors were taken from a female donor with multiple sclerosis, enrolled in a pregnancy study. CDR3s include the opening cysteine and the closing phenylalanine or tryptophan. D genes are given only for firm matches. Clone sizes are given selectively: once, few, many, or a class where the clone is expanded.

cdr3_nt: TGTGCCAGCGTGGGGATCAGGCAGGGTAACGGCTACACCTTC; cdr3_aa: CASVGIRQGNGYTF; d_call: NA; j_call: TRBJ1-2; v_call: TRBV19; clone_size: NA
cdr3_nt: TGTGCCAGCAGCTCCATTTACAGGGCTCGGGATGGCTACACCTTC; cdr3_aa: CASSSIYRARDGYTF; d_call: NA; j_call: TRBJ1-2; v_call: TRBV11-2; clone_size: NA
cdr3_nt: TGTGCCAGCAGCCAGGGAGGCGGGGGCCCATATGGCTACACCTTC; cdr3_aa: CASSQGGGGPYGYTF; d_call: NA; j_call: TRBJ1-2; v_call: TRBV7-8; clone_size: NA
cdr3_nt: TGTGCCAGCAGCCCCCGATCGGTGACAGGGGATGGCTACACCTTC; cdr3_aa: CASSPRSVTGDGYTF; d_call: TRBD1; j_call: TRBJ1-2; v_call: TRBV11-2; clone_size: NA
cdr3_nt: TGTGCCAGCAGTTACTCCCTCGGGGTGCAACAGCCCCAGCATTTT; cdr3_aa: CASSYSLGVQQPQHF; d_call: NA; j_call: TRBJ1-5; v_call: TRBV6-6; clone_size: NA
cdr3_nt: TGTGCCAGCAGCCCGGCGACTGGAGGTACGCAGTATTTT; cdr3_aa: CASSPATGGTQYF; d_call: NA; j_call: TRBJ2-3; v_call: TRBV7-3; clone_size: NA
cdr3_nt: TGCGCCAGCAGCCAAGACACTAGCGGGGGGAGGTATGAGCAGTTCTTC; cdr3_aa: CASSQDTSGGRYEQFF; d_call: TRBD2; j_call: TRBJ2-1; v_call: TRBV4-3; clone_size: NA
cdr3_nt: TGTGCCAGTGGGGGGCAAGAGACCCAGTACTTC; cdr3_aa: CASGGQETQYF; d_call: NA; j_call: TRBJ2-5; v_call: TRBV2; clone_size: NA
cdr3_nt: TGTGCCAGCGGGGACAGGGGGCGATCGGGGACTGAAGCTTTCTTT; cdr3_aa: CASGDRGRSGTEAFF; d_call: TRBD1; j_call: TRBJ1-1; v_call: TRBV7-2; clone_size: NA
cdr3_nt: TGTGCCAGCAGCGCGCAAAGGGGCGTGGGGACTGAAGCTTTCTTT; cdr3_aa: CASSAQRGVGTEAFF; d_call: NA; j_call: TRBJ1-1; v_call: TRBV7-3; clone_size: NA
cdr3_nt: TGTGCCAGCAGCGGCAGTAAGAACACTGAAGCTTTCTTT; cdr3_aa: CASSGSKNTEAFF; d_call: NA; j_call: TRBJ1-1; v_call: TRBV7-2; clone_size: NA
cdr3_nt: TGCGCCAGCAGTAGCAGACTCTATGGCTACACCTTC; cdr3_aa: CASSSRLYGYTF; d_call: NA; j_call: TRBJ1-2; v_call: TRBV5-1; clone_size: NA
cdr3_nt: TGTGCCAGCAGTCAACAGGGACAGCTCAATTCACCCCTCCACTTT; cdr3_aa: CASSQQGQLNSPLHF; d_call: TRBD1; j_call: TRBJ1-6; v_call: TRBV2; clone_size: NA
cdr3_nt: TGTGCCAGCAGCTTAGGGACTAGCACAGATACGCAGTATTTT; cdr3_aa: CASSLGTSTDTQYF; d_call: NA; j_call: TRBJ2-3; v_call: TRBV7-3; clone_size: NA
cdr3_nt: TGTGCCAGCAGCTTATTCCTAGCGGGGACCACAGATACGCAGTATTTT; cdr3_aa: CASSLFLAGTTDTQYF; d_call: TRBD2; j_call: TRBJ2-3; v_call: TRBV7-9; clone_size: NA
cdr3_nt: TGTGCCAGCAGTTTAGTAACGACAGGGACCTATGGCTACACCTTC; cdr3_aa: CASSLVTTGTYGYTF; d_call: TRBD1; j_call: TRBJ1-2; v_call: TRBV6-5; clone_size: NA
cdr3_nt: TGCAGTGCTAGGTTAGACAGTGGCTACACCTTC; cdr3_aa: CSARLDSGYTF; d_call: NA; j_call: TRBJ1-2; v_call: TRBV20-1; clone_size: NA
cdr3_nt: TGTGCCAGCAGTTCGCCTCGGCGGGGGGGCTCTGATACGCAGTATTTT; cdr3_aa: CASSSPRRGGSDTQYF; d_call: TRBD2; j_call: TRBJ2-3; v_call: TRBV6-5; clone_size: NA
cdr3_nt: TGTGCCAGCAGCGTAGATCCAGGGGCTAATGAAAAACTGTTTTTT; cdr3_aa: CASSVDPGANEKLFF; d_call: NA; j_call: TRBJ1-4; v_call: TRBV9; clone_size: NA
cdr3_nt: TGTGCCAGCAGTGAAAGGGGGGGCACCGGGGAGCTGTTTTTT; cdr3_aa: CASSERGGTGELFF; d_call: NA; j_call: TRBJ2-2; v_call: TRBV6-1; clone_size: NA
cdr3_nt: TGTGCCAGCAGCCCGGGACAGGGACTCTCTGGGGCCAACGTCCTGACTTTC; cdr3_aa: CASSPGQGLSGANVLTF; d_call: TRBD1; j_call: TRBJ2-6; v_call: TRBV7-2; clone_size: NA
cdr3_nt: TGTGCCAGCAGTACTCGACAGGGTCATAATTCACCCCTCCACTTT; cdr3_aa: CASSTRQGHNSPLHF; d_call: TRBD1; j_call: TRBJ1-6; v_call: TRBV6-5; clone_size: NA
cdr3_nt: TGTGCCAGTAGTATCGCGTCGACAGGGTTGATGGGCTACACCTTC; cdr3_aa: CASSIASTGLMGYTF; d_call: TRBD1; j_call: TRBJ1-2; v_call: TRBV19; clone_size: NA
cdr3_nt: TGTGCCTGGAGGAAGACAGGGGGCACAGATACGCAGTATTTT; cdr3_aa: CAWRKTGGTDTQYF; d_call: TRBD1; j_call: TRBJ2-3; v_call: TRBV30; clone_size: NA
cdr3_nt: TGTGCCAGCAGTGAGTCCGGACAGGGGTTTTCACCCCTCCACTTT; cdr3_aa: CASSESGQGFSPLHF; d_call: TRBD1; j_call: TRBJ1-6; v_call: TRBV6-1; clone_size: few
cdr3_nt: TGTGCCAGCAGGACAGGGGGCTTTTGTTACGAGCAGTACTTC; cdr3_aa: CASRTGGFCYEQYF; d_call: NA; j_call: TRBJ2-7; v_call: TRBV21-1; clone_size: once
cdr3_nt: TGTGCCAGCAGTTATGGCGGGACTACCAATGAGCAGTTCTTC; cdr3_aa: CASSYGGTTNEQFF; d_call: TRBD2; j_call: TRBJ2-1; v_call: TRBV6-6; clone_size: NA
cdr3_nt: TGTGCCAGCAGCCGGGGGGTGGGGTTAGGGAACACTGAAGCTTTCTTT; cdr3_aa: CASSRGVGLGNTEAFF; d_call: NA; j_call: TRBJ1-1; v_call: TRBV5-6; clone_size: NA
cdr3_nt: TGTGCCAGCAGCTTGTTCAGGGACATGAACACTGAAGCTTTCTTT; cdr3_aa: CASSLFRDMNTEAFF; d_call: NA; j_call: TRBJ1-1; v_call: TRBV5-4; clone_size: NA
cdr3_nt: TGTGCCAGCAGCTTCGACGGGGTTGGCACTGAAGCTTTCTTT; cdr3_aa: CASSFDGVGTEAFF; d_call: NA; j_call: TRBJ1-1; v_call: TRBV5-8; clone_size: NA
cdr3_nt: TGTGCCAGCAGCTTGTGGGCGACGGTTGGCTACACCTTC; cdr3_aa: CASSLWATVGYTF; d_call: NA; j_call: TRBJ1-2; v_call: TRBV7-2; clone_size: NA
cdr3_nt: TGTGCCAGCAGCCCAGACAGCTACTCTATGGGCTACACCTTC; cdr3_aa: CASSPDSYSMGYTF; d_call: NA; j_call: TRBJ1-2; v_call: TRBV7-9; clone_size: NA
cdr3_nt: TGTGCCAGCAGTACCCAGGGGGCAGGCGACGAGCAGTACTTC; cdr3_aa: CASSTQGAGDEQYF; d_call: TRBD1; j_call: TRBJ2-7; v_call: TRBV6-1; clone_size: once
cdr3_nt: TGTGCCAGCAGTCCCTCTACCGGGACAGTTTCTTATCAGCCCCAGCATTTT; cdr3_aa: CASSPSTGTVSYQPQHF; d_call: TRBD1; j_call: TRBJ1-5; v_call: TRBV27; clone_size: NA
cdr3_nt: TGTGCCAGCAGCTTGCCTGGGGGCTCAAACACCATATATTTT; cdr3_aa: CASSLPGGSNTIYF; d_call: NA; j_call: TRBJ1-3; v_call: TRBV5-4; clone_size: NA
cdr3_nt: TGTGCCTGGAGTGTTTTAGAGACAGATTATGGCTACACCTTC; cdr3_aa: CAWSVLETDYGYTF; d_call: NA; j_call: TRBJ1-2; v_call: TRBV30; clone_size: NA
cdr3_nt: TGTGCCAGCAGCGTAGATCCGACTAGAAACCGCTACAATGAGCAGTTCTTC; cdr3_aa: CASSVDPTRNRYNEQFF; d_call: NA; j_call: TRBJ2-1; v_call: TRBV9; clone_size: NA
cdr3_nt: TGTGCCAGCAGCTTATCTCCCGACAGGGAGTTTGGTCAGCCCCAGCATTTT; cdr3_aa: CASSLSPDREFGQPQHF; d_call: TRBD1; j_call: TRBJ1-5; v_call: TRBV11-3; clone_size: NA
cdr3_nt: TGTGCCAGCACCCCTGACAGGGCTAGCAATCAGCCCCAGCATTTT; cdr3_aa: CASTPDRASNQPQHF; d_call: TRBD1; j_call: TRBJ1-5; v_call: TRBV18; clone_size: NA
cdr3_nt: TGTGCCAGCAAACCCACCGCCGGTATCTCTGGAAACACCATATATTTT; cdr3_aa: CASKPTAGISGNTIYF; d_call: NA; j_call: TRBJ1-3; v_call: TRBV11-2; clone_size: NA
cdr3_nt: TGTGGAGGACAGGGTCCCTTTGGCTACACCTTC; cdr3_aa: CGGQGPFGYTF; d_call: TRBD1; j_call: TRBJ1-2; v_call: TRBV30; clone_size: NA
cdr3_nt: TGTGCCAGCAGCCCCGGGACAGCAGGGATGAACACTGAAGCTTTCTTT; cdr3_aa: CASSPGTAGMNTEAFF; d_call: TRBD1; j_call: TRBJ1-1; v_call: TRBV7-3; clone_size: NA
cdr3_nt: TGTGCCAGCAGCTTAGGACTAGCGGGGGGGCGGACAGATACGCAGTATTTT; cdr3_aa: CASSLGLAGGRTDTQYF; d_call: TRBD2; j_call: TRBJ2-3; v_call: TRBV7-2; clone_size: NA
cdr3_nt: TGTGCCAGCAGACCCGGGGGGACAGGGACAGGGCAATATAGCAATCAGCCCCAGCATTTT; cdr3_aa: CASRPGGTGTGQYSNQPQHF; d_call: NA; j_call: TRBJ1-5; v_call: TRBV21-1; clone_size: NA
cdr3_nt: TGTGCCAGCAGCCAAGACGGGGGTGCTTCAAACACTGAAGCTTTCTTT; cdr3_aa: CASSQDGGASNTEAFF; d_call: NA; j_call: TRBJ1-1; v_call: TRBV4-2; clone_size: NA
cdr3_nt: TGCGCCAGCAGCCAGGGGCCGACAGCTGTCAATGAAAAACTGTTTTTT; cdr3_aa: CASSQGPTAVNEKLFF; d_call: NA; j_call: TRBJ1-4; v_call: TRBV4-1; clone_size: NA
cdr3_nt: TGCGCCAGCAATTCGGGGGGAGGCGAAAAACTGTTTTTT; cdr3_aa: CASNSGGGEKLFF; d_call: NA; j_call: TRBJ1-4; v_call: TRBV5-1; clone_size: NA
cdr3_nt: TGTGCCAGCAGTCCAGGGACAGCCCCAAGCACAGATACGCAGTATTTT; cdr3_aa: CASSPGTAPSTDTQYF; d_call: TRBD1; j_call: TRBJ2-3; v_call: TRBV11-2; clone_size: NA
cdr3_nt: TGTGCCAGTAGCTGGACAGGGCAGAATGAAAAACTGTTTTTT; cdr3_aa: CASSWTGQNEKLFF; d_call: TRBD1; j_call: TRBJ1-4; v_call: TRBV19; clone_size: NA
cdr3_nt: TGTGCCAGCAGCTTAGCTAGCGGCCAAGAGACCCAGTACTTC; cdr3_aa: CASSLASGQETQYF; d_call: NA; j_call: TRBJ2-5; v_call: TRBV7-2; clone_size: once
cdr3_nt: TGTGCCAGCAGCTTTGCTCCCAAACTAGCGGGGGTCACAGATACGCAGTATTTT; cdr3_aa: CASSFAPKLAGVTDTQYF; d_call: TRBD2; j_call: TRBJ2-3; v_call: TRBV7-2; clone_size: NA
cdr3_nt: TGTGCCAGCAGTGAATTTCAGGGACAGGGTTTGTACGAGCAGTACTTC; cdr3_aa: CASSEFQGQGLYEQYF; d_call: TRBD1; j_call: TRBJ2-7; v_call: TRBV25-1; clone_size: NA
cdr3_nt: TGTGCCATCAGTGAGTCCCGTGGACAGGGGAATCGCGGGGAGCTGTTTTTT; cdr3_aa: CAISESRGQGNRGELFF; d_call: TRBD1; j_call: TRBJ2-2; v_call: TRBV10-3; clone_size: NA
cdr3_nt: TGTGCCAGCCAGGGACAGTTGAACACCGGGGAGCTGTTTTTT; cdr3_aa: CASQGQLNTGELFF; d_call: TRBD1; j_call: TRBJ2-2; v_call: TRBV2; clone_size: NA
cdr3_nt: TGTGCCAGCAGCGCGGGACAGGGGCATCAGCCCCAGCATTTT; cdr3_aa: CASSAGQGHQPQHF; d_call: TRBD1; j_call: TRBJ1-5; v_call: TRBV7-9; clone_size: NA
cdr3_nt: TGTGCCAGCAGCTTAGCGACAGTGTCCTACAATGAGCAGTTCTTC; cdr3_aa: CASSLATVSYNEQFF; d_call: NA; j_call: TRBJ2-1; v_call: TRBV7-6; clone_size: NA
cdr3_nt: TGTGCCTGGAACTCAGGGTCCCTTGAGCCCCAGCATTTT; cdr3_aa: CAWNSGSLEPQHF; d_call: NA; j_call: TRBJ1-5; v_call: TRBV30; clone_size: NA
cdr3_nt: TGTGCCAGCAGCTTACAGGTTACGAACACTGAAGCTTTCTTT; cdr3_aa: CASSLQVTNTEAFF; d_call: NA; j_call: TRBJ1-1; v_call: TRBV7-2; clone_size: NA
cdr3_nt: TGTGCCAGCAGCACCCGGTCGGGACAGGGGGCGAAAGGCTACACCTTC; cdr3_aa: CASSTRSGQGAKGYTF; d_call: TRBD1; j_call: TRBJ1-2; v_call: TRBV5-4; clone_size: NA